This is a list of T cell receptor beta chains from one sample in a study. TCRdb reprocessed the RT-PCR reads via MiXCR and lists one record per CDR3 protein. This table has almost 700,000 distinct CDR3 sequences, 14% appearing once. The material sequenced was memory CD4+ T cells from blood. These receptors all stem from a female donor in good health, serving as a healthy control. CDR3s include the opening cysteine and the closing phenylalanine or tryptophan. The D gene is left open where the match is weak. Some rows mark clone size as missing; the rest say once, few, many or name a class of expanded clone.

>few|TRBJ1-2|TRBV12-3/TRBV12-4|-|14
TGTGCCAGCAGTCCATACGGGGGGGACTATGGCTACACCTTC
CASSPYGGDYGYTF
>few|TRBJ1-1|TRBV4-1|TRBD1|18
TGCGCCAGCAGCCAAAAAGTCGGACAGGGCGGTTCGGGCACTGAAGCTTTCTTT
CASSQKVGQGGSGTEAFF
>few|TRBJ2-2|TRBV4-3|-|17
TGCGCCAGCAGCCAAGATGAGAGGGGCGCGGGCACCGGGGAGCTGTTTTTT
CASSQDERGAGTGELFF
>-|TRBJ1-1|TRBV20-1|-|14
TGCAGTGCTAGACCCCCCACAGGGTGGGGTGAAGCTTTCTTT
CSARPPTGWGEAFF
>many|TRBJ2-7|TRBV29-1|-|12
TGCAGCGTTGCCAGGGAAGGGGGCGAGCAGTACTTC
CSVAREGGEQYF
>few|TRBJ2-7|TRBV28|TRBD1|15
TGTGCCACCTACTATAGGGCAGGGGGTTGGTACGAGCAGTACTTC
CATYYRAGGWYEQYF
>-|TRBJ1-5|TRBV16|TRBD1|15
TGTGCCAGCAGCGGTGGGCAGGGGGCCAATCAGCCCCAGCATTTT
CASSGGQGANQPQHF
>few|TRBJ1-3|TRBV9|-|15
TGTGCCAGCAGCCGCCTGGGCAACGGAGGAAACACCATATATTTT
CASSRLGNGGNTIYF
>-|TRBJ1-2|TRBV7-9|TRBD1|13
TGTGCCAGCAGCCTCGGACAGGAATATGGCTACACCTTC
CASSLGQEYGYTF
>many|TRBJ2-3|TRBV5-1|-|16
TGCGCCAGCAGCTTGAGGTCGGGACGGCGCACAGATACGCAGTATTTT
CASSLRSGRRTDTQYF
>-|TRBJ1-4|TRBV12-3/TRBV12-4|-|15
TGTGCCAGCAGAATGGGGGCCGTGAATAATGAAAAACTGTTTTTT
CASRMGAVNNEKLFF
>-|TRBJ1-6|TRBV3-1|-|14
TGTGCCAGCAGCCAAGACGGATACTATTCACCCCTCCACTTT
CASSQDGYYSPLHF
>many|TRBJ2-5|TRBV20-1|TRBD2|15
TGCAGTGCCAGTGGACTACTGGGAGGGGAAGAGACCCAGTACTTC
CSASGLLGGEETQYF
>-|TRBJ1-1|TRBV10-3|-|13
TGTGCCATCAGCGCGGGCCGAGGCACTGAAGCTTTCTTT
CAISAGRGTEAFF
>-|TRBJ2-3|TRBV7-2|TRBD2|15
TGTGCCAGCAGCCAATTTACTAGCGGGAGGGATACGCAGTATTTT
CASSQFTSGRDTQYF
>few|TRBJ1-6|TRBV3-1|-|16
TGTGCCAGCAGCGACGGGGGGCTGTCCTATAATTCACCCCTCCACTTT
CASSDGGLSYNSPLHF
>-|TRBJ1-2|TRBV5-1|-|14
TGCGCCAGCAGCTTGATGACCGACAGTGGGGGCTACACCTTC
CASSLMTDSGGYTF
>-|TRBJ1-1|TRBV5-1|-|16
TGCGCCAGCAGGAGGCTTCTAGACACCGGGGATATTGAAGCTTTCTTT
CASRRLLDTGDIEAFF
>few|TRBJ2-7|TRBV6-4|TRBD2|17
TGTGCCACTAAGGAGACTAGCGGGAGGAATTGCGGCTACGAGCAGTACTTC
CATKETSGRNCGYEQYF
>-|TRBJ2-1|TRBV6-5|-|15
TGTGCCAGCAGTTACATGGCGGGGTCCGGGGATGAGCAGTTCTTC
CASSYMAGSGDEQFF
>few|TRBJ2-2|TRBV5-1|TRBD1|16
TGCGCCAGCAGTGTAACAGGGGGCGCGGGGACCGGGGAGCTGTTTTTT
CASSVTGGAGTGELFF
>many|TRBJ2-5|TRBV20-1|-|14
TGCAGTGCTAGAGATTGGGCTGACCAAGAGACCCAGTACTTC
CSARDWADQETQYF
>many|TRBJ2-3|TRBV5-1|TRBD2|16
TGCGCCAGCAGCTTGGCCGGGCTAGCGGGAACGGATACGCAGTATTTT
CASSLAGLAGTDTQYF
>few|TRBJ2-7|TRBV5-1|-|15
TGCGCCAGCAGCTTGGCAGGTTCGAGCTCCTACGAGCAGTACTTC
CASSLAGSSSYEQYF
>few|TRBJ1-5|TRBV15|TRBD1|20
TGTGCCACCAGCAGAGATTTAAAAGGGACAGCCGATTATAGCAATCAGCCCCAGCATTTT
CATSRDLKGTADYSNQPQHF
>-|TRBJ2-7|TRBV7-2|-|14
TGTGCCAGCAGCTTAGGAGGGGCGAACAGCGAGCAGTACTTC
CASSLGGANSEQYF
>-|TRBJ2-1|TRBV10-3|-|14
TGTGCCATCAGGCCAGCGGGCCTAGACAATGAGCAGTTCTTC
CAIRPAGLDNEQFF
>few|TRBJ1-3|TRBV9|-|15
TGTGCCAGCAGCGTAGGGCAAACCCAAGGAAACACCATATATTTT
CASSVGQTQGNTIYF
>-|TRBJ1-5|TRBV4-2|-|14
TGTGCCAGAAGCCATGGGACGGAACATCAGCCCCAGCATTTT
CARSHGTEHQPQHF
>-|TRBJ1-1|TRBV20-1|-|15
TGCAGTGCTAGAGATTTCTCACAGGCGAACACTGAAGCTTTCTTT
CSARDFSQANTEAFF
>few|TRBJ2-5|TRBV24-1|TRBD1|15
TGTGCCACCAGTGACACGACAGGGCTACAAGAGACCCAGTACTTC
CATSDTTGLQETQYF
>few|TRBJ2-1|TRBV4-2|-|16
TGTGCCAGCAGCCAAGGTCTGGCTAGCGCCTACAATGAGCAGTTCTTC
CASSQGLASAYNEQFF
>many|TRBJ2-1|TRBV6-5|-|15
TGTGCCAGCAGTTCCCTAGCTGGAGGGAGGAATGAGCAGTTCTTC
CASSSLAGGRNEQFF
>-|TRBJ2-1|TRBV5-1|-|15
TGCGCCAGCTCGAACCCACCCCACCCCCCGGATGAGCAGTTCTTC
CASSNPPHPPDEQFF
>few|TRBJ1-4|TRBV29-1|-|15
TGCAGCGTTGGCCGGGCAGGAACAACTAATGAAAAACTGTTTTTT
CSVGRAGTTNEKLFF
>few|TRBJ2-1|TRBV7-2|-|13
TGTGCCAGCAGCCTCCAACTAGACAATGAGCAGTTCTTC
CASSLQLDNEQFF
>many|TRBJ1-5|TRBV7-2|-|15
TGTGCCAGCAGCTTAGTGGTTGCGGGCGGTCAGCCCCAGCATTTT
CASSLVVAGGQPQHF
>few|TRBJ2-1|TRBV11-3|TRBD1|14
TGTGCCAGCAGTCCCCAGGGGGAGTACAATGAGCAGTTCTTC
CASSPQGEYNEQFF
>few|TRBJ2-5|TRBV6-2/TRBV6-3|-|13
TGTGCCAGCAGTCACAGGGAGCAAGAGACCCAGTACTTC
CASSHREQETQYF